A single sample is the source of the 6 T cell receptor beta chains below, sequenced in a study of blood T cell repertoires in COVID-19. This table comes from immunoSEQ multiplex PCR, and its TCRdb copy is limited to in-frame clones, with some not included. The sample has around 190,000 clones; roughly 82% are singletons. Sequenced: peripheral blood. All receptors come from a woman aged 60 to 75 with COVID-19, enrolled during active disease.

This clone occurred a few times. V and J are TRBV19 and TRBJ1-5; 7 nucleotides align to TRBD1. The CDR3 covers 16 residues. Germline V gene lookup returns CDR1 LNHDA and CDR2 SQIVND (reference sequence). The V gene end was trimmed by 10 bases and the J gene end by 5 bases; junction bases not matched to a gene: 17. The CDR3 region has the DNA TGTGCCACTAAAAGACAGGGACAATTGTTTGATCAGCCCCAGCATTTT. Translating gives CATKRQGQLFDQPQHF.

This chain joins TRBV7-8 and TRBJ1-3, with no clear D. The CDR3 length is 16 residues. The germline V and J ends were trimmed by 5 bases and 8 bases, with 22 bases remaining between them. Germline CDR1 is SGHVS and CDR2 is FQNEAQ. CDR3 in amino acids: CASSPRTGLSIDTIYF. The CDR3 nucleotides read TGTGCCAGCAGCCCCCGGACGGGATTGTCGATCGACACCATATATTTT.

This clone has only a few counts. V usage is TRBV7-2 and J usage is TRBJ2-2; maybe TRBD1 (6 bases). V lost 2 bases to trimming and J lost 8 bases, with 18 bases between them. Germline V gives CDR1 SGHTA, CDR2 FQGNSA. This CDR3 has 16 amino acids. The CDR3 region has the DNA TGTGCCAGCAGCTTATTTACACGGCAGGGGACAGGGGAGCTGTTTTTT. Translated: CASSLFTRQGTGELFF.

This chain links TRBV13 with TRBJ2-2; 8 positions agree with TRBD1. CDR1 PRHDT and CDR2 FYEKMQ come from the germline V gene (reference sequence). The length of the CDR3 is 15 residues. V dropped 6 bases and J dropped 3; count of bases not matched to a gene: 6. In nucleotides, the CDR3 is TGTGCCAGCAGACAAAACAGGGGGGACACCGGGGAGCTGTTTTTT. Translated: CASRQNRGDTGELFF.

V usage is TRBV18 and J usage is TRBJ1-2; D call uncertain. The germline V gene has CDR1 KGHSH and CDR2 LQKENI. V was clipped by 4 bases and J by 0 bases, with 12 bases between them. CDR3 length equals 15 residues. DNA for the CDR3: TGTGCCAGCTCACAGGCGGGCGGAACTAACTATGGCTACACCTTC. This gives the protein CASSQAGGTNYGYTF.

The chain joins TRBV7-2 to TRBJ1-2; no definite D call. The V gene lost 1 base and the J gene lost 6 bases, with 21 bases spanning the gap. Germline V gene lookup returns CDR1 SGHTA and CDR2 FQGNSA. CDR3 length: 17 amino acids. The CDR3 loop reads CASSLGSNRAALDGYTF. The CDR3 nucleotides are TGTGCCAGCAGCTTAGGGAGCAACCGGGCCGCACTAGATGGCTACACCTTC.